The T cell receptor beta chain under discussion was sequenced for a study of blood T cell repertoires in COVID-19 (dated by TCRdb to the early 2020s). For the study in its entirety: The collaborator samples originated in the United States, Italy and Spain and spanned the acute and convalescent phases of COVID-19. A freely available public database, intended as a resource for researchers studying the immune response to SARS-CoV-2, is where the repertoires were released. The sample metadata nearly always contained a de-identified subject ID, COVID-19 status, age in years and sex. The samples were drawn from the first 160 participants of the ongoing ImmuneRACE study and from 950 to 1,500 subjects provided by 6 global collaborators. The dataset comprised deeply sampled blood TCRbeta repertoires from subjects exposed to, actively infected with, or recovered from COVID-19. HLA class I and class II types, where available, came from metadata supplied by the sample provider rather than from assay-based typing. The material from the prospective study consisted of cDNA or gDNA derived from T cells, B-cell-depleted T cells, or PBMCs. General study outcomes and caveats: How much clinical and demographic metadata was included differed by source and by participant, and the metadata was provided uncurated.

The CDR3 sequence holds 17 residues, the cysteine and phenylalanine included. Only the CDR3 DNA stays, 51 bases, in frame from base 1. V is clipped by 2 bases and J by 4 bases, and the sequence between their germline boundaries is 15 bases long. The germline V gene encodes CDR1 LNHDA and CDR2 SQIVND (reference sequence). TCRbeta CDR3 regions were amplified from genomic DNA by means of the immunoSEQ Assay, a bias-controlled multiplex PCR. As for the authors' bioinformatics: Nucleated cell counts per sample were estimated from amplification of reference gene primers within the assay. To quantify the absolute abundance of each unique TCRbeta CDR3 rearrangement, sequence reads were collapsed and filtered. For each sample, productive Simpson clonality was calculated as the square root of Simpson's diversity index across productive rearrangements. TCRdb took this table from immuneACCESS and kept in-frame rearrangements with V and J called. Such tables lack part of the clones; where checked against another copy, unresolved V genes explain under half of the gap, and the rest is unexplained. Clonal size and the V and J genes are those of that table, whereas D and trimming came from the DNA. This sample comprises about 270,000 clones, 80% to 90% of them detected only once. The ten top clones hold approximately 6% of the sample.

As for this clone: It has no known antigen specificity. Base qualities are not at hand, and no much larger clone is one base apart.

Whole blood was collected in K2EDTA tubes by collaborating institutions according to the institutions' own protocols. For TCRbeta analysis, collaborators shipped samples as frozen whole blood, isolated PBMCs, or DNA extracted from either of those sample types. This TCR came from a man aged 80 or over with acute or convalescent COVID-19. Source material: peripheral blood. The sequence joins TRBV19 to TRBJ2-6; the D gene cannot be named for sure. DNA sequence: TGTGCCAGTAGTATATTTTGGGCCATATCAGGGGCCAACGTCCTGACTTTC. Its protein is CASSIFWAISGANVLTF. The variable domain in full, with residues beyond the CDR3 obtained from the reference TRBV19 and TRBJ2-6 genes, is DGGITQSPKYLFRKEGQNVTLSCEQNLNHDAMYWYRQDPGQGLRLIYYSQIVNDFQKGDIAEGYSVSREKKESFPLTVTSAQKNPTAFYLCASSIFWAISGANVLTFGAGSRLTVL.